These T cell receptor beta chains were read from a single sample in a study of vaccination effects on CD4 cells after COVID-19. No cognate antigen is known for these TCRs. Produced via immunoSEQ multiplex PCR; TCRdb's table is partial and in-frame only. The sample contains tens of thousands of clones, more than 75% of which appear only once. The specimen comprised CD4+ T cells from PBMCs cultured with HCoV-NL63 spike peptides, sampled after COVID-19 vaccination. These receptor sequences come from a human donor who received a COVID-19 vaccine. Some clones in this sample may be carry-over from other donors' samples. The CDR3 runs from the conserved cysteine through the conserved F or W. A D gene is named only where the DNA matches it firmly. For some rows the clone size is stated as once, few or many, or as a class when expanded; others skip it.

v_gene	j_gene	d_gene	abundance	len	CDR3nt	CDR3aa
TRBV28	TRBJ1-2	TRBD1	NA	14	TGTGCCAGCAGTTCAGGACAGGGGACGCGGGGCTACACCTTC	CASSSGQGTRGYTF
TRBV30	TRBJ1-2	NA	few	14	TGTGCCTGGACCCGAGACAGGAACACCTATGGCTACACCTTC	CAWTRDRNTYGYTF
TRBV9	TRBJ2-2	NA	NA	15	TGTGCCAGCAGCGTAGGCACACAGACGTACGGGGAGCTGTTTTTT	CASSVGTQTYGELFF
TRBV28	TRBJ1-1	NA	NA	13	TGTGCCACCCGTTGGACAGAGAACACTGAAGCTTTCTTT	CATRWTENTEAFF
TRBV6-6	TRBJ2-5	NA	NA	16	TGTGCCAGCAGTTACTCATTTCAGGGGCCGAAGGAGACCCAGTACTTC	CASSYSFQGPKETQYF
TRBV5-1	TRBJ1-1	NA	NA	14	TGCGCCAGCAGCAATAGAACAGGGAACACTGAAGCTTTCTTT	CASSNRTGNTEAFF
TRBV10-3	TRBJ1-2	TRBD1	NA	14	TGTGCCATCAGTCGGACAGGGGTGAGCTATGGCTACACCTTC	CAISRTGVSYGYTF
TRBV2	TRBJ1-1	NA	few	16	TGTGCCAGCAGCCCAACCGGGACGGATATGAACACTGAAGCTTTCTTT	CASSPTGTDMNTEAFF
TRBV7-9	TRBJ2-5	TRBD2	NA	15	TGTGCCAGCAGCTTTCAAGCGGGGGGGCGAGAGACCCAGTACTTC	CASSFQAGGRETQYF
TRBV15	TRBJ1-2	NA	NA	13	TGTGCCACCTCACAGGACGGCAACTATGGCTACACCTTC	CATSQDGNYGYTF
TRBV18	TRBJ1-1	NA	once	17	TGTGCCAGCTCACCGACAGGTTCAGGGTACGGGGACACTGAAGCTTTCTTT	CASSPTGSGYGDTEAFF
TRBV6-5	TRBJ2-3	NA	NA	16	TGTGCCAGCAGTTACTCGCAGGGGAGGATCACAGATACGCAGTATTTT	CASSYSQGRITDTQYF
TRBV27	TRBJ1-1	TRBD1	NA	14	TGTGCCAGCAGTTTCCTGACAGGGGACACTGAAGCTTTCTTT	CASSFLTGDTEAFF
TRBV6-5	TRBJ2-1	NA	NA	15	TGTGCCAGCAGTTACGATAGGGGGGGCCGTAATGAGCAGTTCTTC	CASSYDRGGRNEQFF
TRBV5-1	TRBJ1-1	NA	NA	13	TGCGCCAGCAGCTTGTATTCGAACACTGAAGCTTTCTTT	CASSLYSNTEAFF
TRBV19	TRBJ1-1	TRBD1	few	15	TGTGCCAGTAGGGGGGACAGGGGCATGAACACTGAAGCTTTCTTT	CASRGDRGMNTEAFF
TRBV9	TRBJ1-4	TRBD1	NA	15	TGTGCCAGCAGCGTAGGACAGGGTCAGAGTGAAAAACTGTTTTTT	CASSVGQGQSEKLFF
TRBV14	TRBJ2-3	NA	once	14	TGTGCCAGCAGCCAAGATAAATTCACAGATACGCAGTATTTT	CASSQDKFTDTQYF
TRBV2	TRBJ2-1	NA	NA	15	TGTGCCAGCAGCCCCAGGGGGGCGACCGACTCTGAGCAGTTCTTC	CASSPRGATDSEQFF
TRBV28	TRBJ1-2	NA	once	15	TGTGCCAGCAGTGGGTCGTCCAGGGTTGGATATGGCTACACCTTC	CASSGSSRVGYGYTF
TRBV6-4	TRBJ2-6	NA	NA	15	TGTGCCAGCAGTGACTCGCACTCTGGGGCCAACGTCCTGACTTTC	CASSDSHSGANVLTF
TRBV2	TRBJ2-2	NA	NA	15	TGTGCCAGCAGGAGGACCACCACGAACACCGGGGAGCTGTTTTTT	CASRRTTTNTGELFF
TRBV30	TRBJ2-5	NA	NA	15	TGTGCCTGGAGGGCCGGGGCAGGGTGGCGAGAGACCCAGTACTTC	CAWRAGAGWRETQYF
TRBV19	TRBJ1-3	NA	once	17	TGTGCCAGTAGTATGAAACCGGGCGCTTGGGTCGGGAACACCATATATTTT	CASSMKPGAWVGNTIYF
TRBV21-1	TRBJ2-3	NA	NA	22	TGTGCCAGCAGCAAATGGACGGGACTAGCGGGGTGGAGGGGTGTCGTCGTAGATACGCAGTATTTT	CASSKWTGLAGWRGVVVDTQYF
TRBV4-2	TRBJ1-1	NA	NA	15	TGTGCCAGCAGCCAAGTCGGTGGACTTAACACTGAAGCTTTCTTT	CASSQVGGLNTEAFF
TRBV7-2	TRBJ1-6	TRBD1	NA	17	TGTGCCAGCAGCTCGGCCCGGGACAGGGTTACTTATTCACCCCTCCACTTT	CASSSARDRVTYSPLHF
TRBV5-1	TRBJ2-4	TRBD1	NA	14	TGCGCCAGCAGGGCACAGGGGGCAACGAACATTCAGTACTTC	CASRAQGATNIQYF
TRBV18	TRBJ2-5	TRBD1	once	13	TGTGCCAGCGCGCAGGGGGCTGGAGAGACCCAGTACTTC	CASAQGAGETQYF
TRBV19	TRBJ1-2	NA	NA	14	TGTGCCAGTAGTATAGGCCCAGGGACTTATGGCTACACCTTC	CASSIGPGTYGYTF
TRBV5-1	TRBJ2-1	TRBD2	NA	14	TGCGCCAGCAGCCGACTAGCCGTTGACAATGAGCAGTTCTTC	CASSRLAVDNEQFF
TRBV11-1	TRBJ2-1	TRBD2	NA	15	TGTGCCAGCAGCCCTAAGCGGGGGCCAAACTATGAGCAGTTCTTC	CASSPKRGPNYEQFF
TRBV7-8	TRBJ1-5	NA	NA	14	TGTGCCAGCAGCTCCACTCCTACAGGTCAGCCCCAGCATTTT	CASSSTPTGQPQHF
TRBV2	TRBJ2-5	NA	NA	15	TGTGCCAGCAGTGGGCCGGGCAGGGGTCAGGAGACCCAGTACTTC	CASSGPGRGQETQYF
TRBV3-1/TRBV3-2	TRBJ2-5	NA	NA	14	TGTGCCAGCAGCAAAAGCGGGTCTGTGGAGACCCAGTACTTC	CASSKSGSVETQYF
TRBV24-1	TRBJ2-5	TRBD2	NA	17	TGTGCCACCAGTGATGGACTAGCGGGGGTTTCAGGCGGGACCCAGTACTTC	CATSDGLAGVSGGTQYF
TRBV14	TRBJ1-1	NA	NA	11	TGTGCCAGCAGCCAAGTGGGAGAAGCTTTCTTT	CASSQVGEAFF
TRBV7-2	TRBJ2-3	NA	once	14	TGTGCCAGCAGCTTGCGACTAACCACAGATACGCAGTATTTT	CASSLRLTTDTQYF
TRBV9	TRBJ2-1	NA	NA	15	TGTGCCAGCAGTTCCGGGACAACCAGAGTAAATGAGCAGTTCTTC	CASSSGTTRVNEQFF